One and the same sample provided the 25 T cell receptor beta chains below, sequenced in a study of shared clonotypes between healthy human individuals. This table comes from immunoSEQ multiplex PCR, and its TCRdb copy is limited to in-frame clones, with some not included. The profile covers about 520,000 clones, with about 72% appearing a single time and 12% taken by the ten largest. Sequenced: PBMCs. The receptors derive from a woman aged 40 to 55 in good health. Some clones in this sample may be carry-over from other donors' samples.

This clone has only one observation. The gene calls are TRBV5-1 and TRBJ2-1, with 10 bases matching TRBD2. The V and J ends lost 0 bases and 10 bases, in that order; junction bases with no gene match: 4. Germline V gene sequence: CDR1 SGHRS, CDR2 YFSETQ. CDR3 length: 14 amino acids. The CDR3 here is CASSLEHSGREQFF. The CDR3 nucleotides are TGCGCCAGCAGCTTGGAACATAGCGGGAGGGAGCAGTTCTTC.

Only a few counts were recorded for this clone. This chain links TRBV18 with TRBJ2-2; 10 nucleotides align to TRBD2. V was clipped by 3 bases and J by 3 bases; unmatched bases: 4. Germline CDR1 is KGHSH and CDR2 is LQKENI. There are 16 residues in the CDR3. In nucleotides, the CDR3 is TGTGCCAGCTCACCGATGCTAGCGGGGGACACCGGGGAGCTGTTTTTT. It encodes CASSPMLAGDTGELFF.

With respect to this clone: A single base is all that separates this from a far larger clone, so a read error is likely. This sequence joins TRBV2 and TRBJ2-7; the match to TRBD2 covers 13 bases. Germline CDR1 reads SNHLY; CDR2 reads FYNNEI. The CDR3 runs to 15 residues. V lost 4 bases, J lost 4 bases, and 4 bases stayed unmatched. The CDR3 DNA is TGTGCCAGCAGTGGAAGGACTAGCGGGAGTTACGAGCAGTACTTC. Residues: CASSGRTSGSYEQYF.

J is TRBJ2-7 and V is TRBV14; the D is unclear. Germline V lookup: CDR1 SGHDN, CDR2 FVKESK. The V end lost 3 bases, the J end lost 6 bases, and 6 bases lay between the germline ends. The CDR3 is 11 amino acids. For the CDR3, the DNA is TGTGCCAGCAGCCATACCCGCGAGCAGTACTTC. Translated, it gives CASSHTREQYF.

The chain combines TRBV5-5 with TRBJ1-2, with TRBD1 as a possible D gene (6 bases). The germline gives CDR1 SGHKS, CDR2 YYEKEE (reference sequence). The V end was cut by 2 bases, the J end by 5 bases, with 13 bases between. This CDR3 spans 14 amino acids. CDR3 sequence (DNA): TGTGCCAGCAGCTTATGGCCCACAGGGTATGGCTACACCTTC. Translating gives CASSLWPTGYGYTF.

The V gene is TRBV7-9, the J gene TRBJ2-7; D is uncertain. This CDR3 is 12 amino acids long. V dropped 1 base and J dropped 5 bases, with 6 bases sitting between them. The germline CDR1 and CDR2 sequences are SEHNR and FQNEAQ (reference sequence). CDR3 nucleotides: TGTGCCAGCAGCTTAGAGACTGACGAGCAGTACTTC. Translated, it gives CASSLETDEQYF.

The CDR3 here is CASSPSTSGANVLTF. The CDR3 DNA reads as TGTGCCAGTAGTCCCTCCACCTCTGGGGCCAACGTCCTGACTTTC. V gene TRBV19 combines with J gene TRBJ2-6; unclear D gene. CDR3 size: 15 residues. The germline V gene has CDR1 LNHDA and CDR2 SQIVND (reference sequence). With 5 bases removed from V and 0 bases from J, the gap between germline ends came to 8 bases.

This clone was seen just once. In the same sample, other DNA sequences code for this CDR3. The chain links TRBV27 to TRBJ2-7; D is undetermined. Germline lookup yields CDR1 MNHEY and CDR2 SMNVEV (reference sequence). The V and J ends lost 3 bases and 2 bases respectively, with 11 bases between them. The CDR3 runs 14 residues. This chain's CDR3 is CASSFSSGPYEQYF. Written as DNA, the CDR3 is TGTGCCAGCAGTTTTTCTTCCGGTCCCTACGAGCAGTACTTC.

V gene TRBV28 combines with J gene TRBJ1-1; possible D gene TRBD1, 5 bases. V shed 3 bases and J shed 3 bases, with 17 bases lying between them. The V gene's germline CDR1 is MDHEN and CDR2 SYDVKM. The CDR3 sequence is 16 residues long. CDR3 protein: CASSFWIGTQDTEAFF. CDR3 nucleotide sequence: TGTGCCAGCAGTTTCTGGATAGGGACCCAGGACACTGAAGCTTTCTTT.

This chain joins TRBV6-6 and TRBJ1-1; D ambiguous. The germline gives CDR1 MNHNY, CDR2 SVGAGI (reference sequence). This CDR3 has 12 residues. Trimming shortened V by 2 bases and J by 14 bases, and 15 bases separated the two germline ends. This CDR3 reads CASSYRQEREFF. The DNA for the CDR3 is TGTGCCAGCAGTTACAGGCAGGAGCGAGAGTTCTTT.

V gene TRBV27 combines with J gene TRBJ2-1; 8 nucleotides align to TRBD2. Germline V gene sequence: CDR1 MNHEY, CDR2 SMNVEV (reference sequence). V lost 8 bases to trimming and J lost 5 bases; unmatched junction nucleotides: 14. The CDR3 extends over 16 amino acids. The CDR3 region is CASGPRASGHDNEQFF. The DNA for the CDR3 is TGTGCCAGCGGGCCCCGGGCTAGCGGGCACGACAATGAGCAGTTCTTC.

The chain uses TRBV28 and TRBJ2-2; TRBD1 agrees at 8 bases. The length of the CDR3 is 16 residues. With V trimmed by 6 bases and J by 5 bases, 11 bases remained unmatched. CDR1 and CDR2 (germline): MDHEN, SYDVKM. The CDR3 region is CASRRTGTGRTGELFF. The CDR3 DNA follows: TGTGCCAGCAGACGCACCGGGACAGGTCGGACCGGGGAGCTGTTTTTT.

This clone appeared a single time. The chain has TRBV2 and TRBJ1-4; 9 bases are shared with TRBD1. The CDR3 covers 16 residues. Germline-derived CDR1 and CDR2 are SNHLY and FYNNEI. V shed 5 bases, J shed 13 bases, and the junction held 17 bases outside the gene matches. The CDR3 is CASSKLHRRDRVSLFF. The CDR3 DNA reads TGTGCCAGCAGTAAGCTCCACCGCCGGGACAGGGTATCACTGTTTTTT.

This clone was detected once. The V call is TRBV12-5, the J call TRBJ2-3, with D perhaps TRBD2 (7 bases). Germline V gene sequence: CDR1 LGHNT, CDR2 FRNRAP. The CDR3 spans 20 residues. V lost 7 bases and J 4 bases, leaving 33 bases between the germline ends. In DNA form, the CDR3 reads TGTGCTAGTGCTCCACCGACAGGCGAACTTGGGGGGAGGGCCCCAGATACGCAGTATTTT. Residues: CASAPPTGELGGRAPDTQYF.

Details on this clone: The same CDR3 also results from other DNA sequences found in this sample. V is TRBV28 and J is TRBJ1-3; the D is unclear. The CDR3 loop spans 14 amino acids. Trimming removed 2 bases from V and 1 base from J, with 6 bases in between. Germline assignment: CDR1 MDHEN and CDR2 SYDVKM. In DNA form, the CDR3 reads TGTGCCAGCAGTTTAGAGGGTTCTGGAAACACCATATATTTT. Protein: CASSLEGSGNTIYF. Based on the CDR3 plus reference TRBV28 and TRBJ1-3, the full variable domain is DVKVTQSSRYLVKRTGEKVFLECVQDMDHENMFWYRQDPGLGLRLIYFSYDVKMKEKGDIPEGYSVSREKKERFSLILESASTNQTSMYLCASSLEGSGNTIYFGEGSWLTVV.

This clone was seen more than once but under ten times. The rearrangement uses TRBV5-1 and TRBJ1-1, with TRBD1 matching 7 bases. The CDR3 is 14 residues long. CDR1 SGHRS and CDR2 YFSETQ come from the germline V gene. V was pared by 4 bases and J by 4 bases, with 7 bases of the junction left unmatched. The CDR3 DNA sequence: TGCGCCAGCAGCGGACAGGTTACGAGCACTGAAGCTTTCTTT. Translated: CASSGQVTSTEAFF.

The chain carries TRBV28 and TRBJ2-2; D not certain. The CDR3 totals 15 residues. V was shortened by 2 bases and J by 0 bases, with 7 bases between the two germline ends. Germline-derived CDR1 and CDR2 are MDHEN and SYDVKM. This CDR3 reads CASSLPSSNTGELFF. CDR3 DNA: TGTGCCAGCAGTTTACCCAGCTCGAACACCGGGGAGCTGTTTTTT.

The chain uses TRBV6-4 and TRBJ2-3; D call uncertain. Germline V gene lookup returns CDR1 MRHNA and CDR2 SNTAGT. This CDR3 has 14 amino acids. Trimming took off 2 bases at V and 0 bases at J, with 6 bases between the two ends. In DNA form, the CDR3 reads TGTGCCAGCAGTGACGGCAGTAGCACAGATACGCAGTATTTT. Its protein product is CASSDGSSTDTQYF.

V gene TRBV15 combines with J gene TRBJ2-3; D is uncertain. Germline CDR1 is LNHNV and CDR2 is YYDKDF (reference sequence). This CDR3 has 12 amino acids. With 1 base removed from V and 2 bases from J, the gap between germline ends came to 1 base. CDR3 sequence: CATSRVTDTQYF. The DNA of the CDR3 is TGTGCCACCAGCAGAGTCACAGATACGCAGTATTTT.

This chain uses TRBV28 with TRBJ1-4; perhaps TRBD1 as D (5 bases). Looked up from germline, CDR1 is MDHEN and CDR2 is SYDVKM. CDR3 size: 14 residues. Trimming pared 4 bases from V and 7 bases from J, leaving 13 bases between. Written as DNA, the CDR3 is TGTGCCAGCAGTTCGACCAGGGTGGCTGAAAAACTGTTTTTT. Translation: CASSSTRVAEKLFF.

The rearrangement links TRBV7-8 to TRBJ2-7; 8 bases fit TRBD2. Trimming took 5 bases from V and 2 from J; bases not matched to a gene: 8. The CDR3 sequence is 15 residues long. Germline CDR1 reads SGHVS; CDR2 reads FQNEAQ. CDR3 sequence (DNA): TGTGCCAGCAGCCTATGGACTAGCCGACCCTACGAGCAGTACTTC. Its translation: CASSLWTSRPYEQYF. The variable domain in full, with the rest retrieved from reference TRBV7-8 and TRBJ2-7, is GAGVSQSPRYKVAKRGQDVALRCDPISGHVSLFWYQQALGQGPEFLTYFQNEAQLDKSGLPSDRFFAERPEGSVSTLKIQRTQQEDSAVYLCASSLWTSRPYEQYFGPGTRLTVT.

This chain uses TRBV18 with TRBJ1-2, with 9 bases that match TRBD1. CDR3 length equals 16 residues. V shed 5 bases and J 1 base; nucleotides not matched to a gene: 8. CDR1 and CDR2 from the germline V gene are KGHSH and LQKENI. CDR3 in amino acids: CASSGVPGQGNYGYTF. The DNA for the CDR3 is TGTGCCAGCTCAGGCGTCCCGGGACAGGGTAACTATGGCTACACCTTC.

The rearrangement joins TRBV6-1 to TRBJ1-2; D call uncertain. Trimming took 4 bases from V and 0 from J, leaving 6 bases between them. The CDR3 runs 13 residues. CDR1 and CDR2 from the germline V gene are MNHNS and SASEGT. Written as DNA, the CDR3 is TGTGCCAGCAGTGTGGGCCCTAACTATGGCTACACCTTC. Translating it yields CASSVGPNYGYTF.

Regarding this clone: With a far larger clone one base away, a read error is the likely cause. Other DNA sequences of this sample code for an identical CDR3. This sequence joins TRBV7-2 and TRBJ1-2; no clear D. Germline loops: CDR1 SGHTA, CDR2 FQGNSA. The CDR3 consists of 15 residues. With 0 bases removed from V and 8 bases from J, the gap between germline ends came to 16 bases. CDR3 region: CASSLAHGSNGGYTF. The DNA for the CDR3 is TGTGCCAGCAGCTTAGCACACGGGTCCAATGGCGGCTACACCTTC.

The genes are TRBV28 and TRBJ2-6; no reliable D call. Deletions cut 8 bases from V and 0 bases from J, with 17 bases between. From germline, CDR1 is MDHEN and CDR2 SYDVKM. The CDR3 covers 17 residues. The CDR3 here is CASSFAGSSSGANVLTF. For the CDR3, the DNA is TGTGCCAGCTCGTTTGCAGGATCTAGCTCTGGGGCCAACGTCCTGACTTTC.